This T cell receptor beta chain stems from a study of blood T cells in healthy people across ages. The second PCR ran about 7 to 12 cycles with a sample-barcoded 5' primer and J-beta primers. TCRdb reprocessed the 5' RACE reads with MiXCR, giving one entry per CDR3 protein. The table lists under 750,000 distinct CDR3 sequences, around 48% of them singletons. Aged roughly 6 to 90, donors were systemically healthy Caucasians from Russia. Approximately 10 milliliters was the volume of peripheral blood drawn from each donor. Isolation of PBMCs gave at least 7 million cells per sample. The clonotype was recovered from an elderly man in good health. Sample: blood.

CDR3 nucleotide sequence: TGTGCCAGCAGTTACTCGAGACGGGGGGCGAACACCGGGGAGCTGTTTTTT. Its protein is CASSYSRRGANTGELFF. The rearrangement links TRBV6-6 to TRBJ2-2; 7 nucleotides align to TRBD2. Germline V lookup: CDR1 MNHNY, CDR2 SVGAGI (reference sequence). This CDR3 is 17 amino acids long. Losses at the gene ends were 0 bases for V and 0 bases for J; bases not matched to a gene: 4.